This T cell receptor beta chain is drawn from a study of long-term antiretroviral therapy in people with HIV (dated by TCRdb to between 2021 and 2024). Study-wide context: Collection of the earliest samples took place about a decade ahead of the 2015 WHO recommendation for immediate ART, at a time when ART was typically delayed until CD4 counts fell. Whether ART initiation and durable HIV suppression were associated with changes in peripheral blood TRB repertoire composition and diversity was tested in a retrospective serial study. A total of roughly 200 cryopreserved PBMC samples came from around 30 adults with confirmed HIV infection and were collected serially over a mean of approximately six years (range 1-12). About 40% of the roughly 30 participants with HIV were female. No cross-contamination during QIAcube processing was shown when test extractions of a monoclonal T-cell line were performed alongside roughly 30 polyclonal samples. Beyond this particular receptor, the publication reports: Because cell numbers in pre-ART samples were limited, unsorted PBMC were profiled instead of sorted CD4+ and CD8+ T cells. Narrower CDR3 length ranges were observed in HIV repertoires than in controls, and an antigen-experienced repertoire with only a slight naive shift after ART was suggested by the network structure. Expanded TRB clones identified before ART initiation dominated the repertoire at all time points, although this dominance fluctuated and declined in many PLHIV after ART. Starting ART was linked to a significant rise in TRB diversity, yet even after long-term ART the diversity remained significantly lower than in transplant donor controls. Inferences about post-ART repertoire changes were limited because no data were available on ART adherence, viral resistance or therapy changes. Owing to limited PBMC availability, only the TCR beta chain was sequenced, without alpha chain pairing. The samples span the years 2004 to 2017, and the ART regimens used may be less effective than current regimens.

To note about this clone: Its antigen target is currently unknown. Base qualities are not at hand, and no much larger clone is one base apart.

The immunoSEQ hsTCRB v3.0 assay was used at survey level resolution to sequence the TRB variable region. A depth of roughly 35,000-55,000 T-cell genomes per sample was targeted for TRB sequencing. TRB libraries were pooled and sequenced on an Illumina MiSeq using a v3 150-cycle kit. The paper's processing steps were these. Analysis of repertoires was carried out in R inside a reproducible Nextflow workflow spanning QC, data transformation and analysis. LymphoSeq2, an R package for AIRR-Seq data exploration, was used to implement custom analyses. A handful of samples that produced fewer than 5000 total TRB sequences were removed, so 188 HIV repertoires were analyzed. Among the 188 retained HIV repertoires, about 60 were collected before ART initiation and roughly 130 were collected after ART initiation. Each repertoire was downsampled to 5000 TRB nucleotide sequences, and summary statistics were averaged across 100 downsampling iterations. Only TRB sequences with CDR3 regions of at least seven amino acids were retained for analysis. Diversity was assessed using a clonality score derived from Shannon entropy and using the Gini coefficient. In the repertoire networks, any two of the top 5000 CDR3 amino acid sequences were linked whenever the two sequences differed by an edit distance of one. For TRB CDR3 amino acid sequences, antigen specificity groups and MHC restriction were predicted with GLIPH2. To flag known CMV, EBV, HIV or tissue antigen associations, CDR3 amino acid sequences were matched against VDJdb and McPAS-TCR. Pre-ART, post-ART and control groups were compared with Wilcoxon signed-rank tests and Holm-Bonferroni correction. This is the immuneACCESS table as TCRdb keeps it, with only in-frame sequences that have V and J called. A part of the clones is gone; compared with another copy, unresolved V genes explain less than half, and the rest is unexplained. That table gives V, J and clone size, and the DNA gave D and trimming. For this sample the table gives 17,000 or so clones, of which more than 65% were detected only once. The top ten hold 8% of the sample.

The germline V gene sets CDR1 to MNHEY and CDR2 to SVGAGI. Including the terminal cysteine and phenylalanine, the CDR3 comprises 14 residues. The CDR3 DNA has 42 bases and is translated from base 1. Trimming takes 3 bases from V and 4 bases from J, and the germline ends sit 10 bases apart. Participants were included only if at least one PBMC sample before ART initiation and at least two post-ART samples were available. Treatment was received in the United States of America by all participants with HIV. Before DNA extraction, cryopreserved samples of roughly 0.95-10 million PBMC were thawed and washed. At the time of the earliest PBMC sample for each participant with HIV, ages ranged from 23 to 54 years. Per participant, PBMC samples came from 1-4 timepoints prior to ART initiation and 2-8 timepoints following ART initiation, for a median of 7 samples. Serial HIV viral load, CD4+ T-cell count, ART history and demographic data were obtained for every participant. Using a Qiagen kit on a QIAcube, genomic DNA was extracted from unsorted PBMC, with samples processed in batches of 12.

This material consisted of unsorted PBMCs, taken at the start of antiretroviral therapy. The TCR originated in a man under 40 with HIV. Recombination connected TRBV6-5 to TRBJ2-1, and perhaps TRBD2 as D gene, on 5 matching bases. The base sequence is TGTGCCAGCAGTTATTCCCAGCGGTACAATGAGCAGTTCTTC. Its translation reads: CASSYSQRYNEQFF.